Following are 10 T cell receptor beta chains from one sample sequenced in a study of technical replicates of blood from a few donors (dated by TCRdb to between 2016 and 2019). Library prep was done by the immunoSEQ multiplex PCR assay. This is the immuneACCESS table as TCRdb keeps it, with only in-frame sequences that have V and J called. A part of the clones is gone; compared with another copy, unresolved V genes explain less than half, and the rest is unexplained. In this sample the table shows 55,000 to 75,000 clones, 91% of which occur a single time. Of the sample, around 3.6% falls within the top ten clones. The sample consisted of PBMCs. Receptors originate from a human donor in good health. Some clones in this sample may be carry-over from other donors' samples.

This chain connects TRBV7-9 to TRBJ1-5; D remains ambiguous. The CDR3 has 14 residues. V was clipped by 5 bases and J by 7 bases, with 15 bases between them. Germline values: CDR1 SEHNR, CDR2 FQNEAQ (reference sequence). CDR3 coding DNA: TGTGCCAGCAGCCCCGGTTCCGTTGCCCAGCCCCAGCATTTT. Amino acid sequence: CASSPGSVAQPQHF.

The chain links TRBV7-8 to TRBJ1-3, with unresolved D. The CDR3 loop spans 15 amino acids. Germline CDR1 reads SGHVS; CDR2 reads FQNEAQ. Trimming pared 6 bases from V and 0 bases from J, leaving 12 bases between. This chain's CDR3 is CASSPGPSSGNTIYF. The CDR3 DNA sequence: TGTGCCAGCAGTCCAGGCCCGAGCTCTGGAAACACCATATATTTT.

This clone showed up just once. This chain links TRBV6-4 with TRBJ1-6; possible D gene TRBD1, 6 bases. The CDR3 extends over 14 amino acids. The germline gives CDR1 MRHNA, CDR2 SNTAGT. V lost 2 bases and J lost 10, with 12 bases in between. The CDR3 is CASSDGQGNSPLHF. The CDR3 nucleotides read TGTGCCAGCAGTGACGGGCAGGGGAACTCACCCCTCCACTTT.

The chain has TRBV7-9 and TRBJ1-1, with D possibly being TRBD1 (5 bases). Germline V gene lookup returns CDR1 SEHNR and CDR2 FQNEAQ (reference sequence). Trimming removed 6 bases at V and 0 bases at J, with 11 bases between. CDR3 length: 14 amino acids. This CDR3 is CASRTGTVNTEAFF. The CDR3 DNA follows: TGTGCCAGCAGGACCGGGACTGTGAACACTGAAGCTTTCTTT.

This CDR3 is CAWSAWDKSEAFF. In DNA, the CDR3 is TGTGCCTGGAGTGCATGGGACAAATCTGAAGCTTTCTTT. The chain links TRBV30 to TRBJ1-1, with D possibly TRBD1 on 6 matching bases. Between the trimmed V and J ends, which lost 1 base and 6 bases, there was a span of 12 bases. There are 13 residues in the CDR3. Germline-derived CDR1 and CDR2 are GTSNPN and SVGIG (reference sequence).

This chain connects TRBV7-9 to TRBJ1-1; 8 bases match TRBD1. The CDR3 contains 15 residues. V trimming: 5 bases; J trimming: 4 bases; junction bases outside the gene matches: 9. CDR1 SEHNR and CDR2 FQNEAQ come from the germline V gene (reference sequence). As DNA, the CDR3 is TGTGCCAGCAGCCAGAGGGCAGGGGGCTCCACTGAAGCTTTCTTT. Translated, it gives CASSQRAGGSTEAFF. Looking up the rest from reference TRBV7-9 and TRBJ1-1 gives the full variable domain: DTGVSQNPRHKITKRGQNVTFRCDPISEHNRLYWYRQTLGQGPEFLTYFQNEAQLEKSRLLSDRFSAERPKGSFSTLEIQRTEQGDSAMYLCASSQRAGGSTEAFFGQGTRLTVV.

The chain employs TRBV19 and TRBJ2-7; 9 nucleotides align to TRBD1. CDR1 is LNHDA, CDR2 SQIVND, per germline (reference sequence). This CDR3 has 16 amino acids. V dropped 3 bases and J dropped 7; count of bases not matched to a gene: 13. The CDR3 sequence: CASSILSDRGAAEQYF. The DNA of the CDR3 is TGTGCCAGTAGTATTTTGAGCGACAGGGGGGCTGCGGAGCAGTACTTC.

This chain uses TRBV2 with TRBJ1-3; D uncertain. The CDR3 totals 15 residues. The germline V and J ends were trimmed by 4 bases and 0 bases, with 10 bases remaining between them. Germline V gives CDR1 SNHLY, CDR2 FYNNEI. CDR3 DNA sequence: TGTGCCAGCAGTGGATGGGCAGCCTCTGGAAACACCATATATTTT. Residues: CASSGWAASGNTIYF.

The chain joins TRBV1 to TRBJ2-2; the D call in the table, TRBD2, was not verified against the DNA. TRBV1 is annotated as a pseudogene. This CDR3 spans 15 amino acids. CDR3 nucleotides: TGCACCAGCACCCCCGGACTAGTTAACACCGGGGAGCTGTTTTTT. Protein: CTSTPGLVNTGELFF.

The chain has TRBV6-1 and TRBJ2-7; possibly TRBD1 for D (5 bases). The CDR3 spans 14 residues. The V end was cut by 1 base, the J end by 5 bases, with 12 bases between. CDR1 is MNHNS and CDR2 is SASEGT in the germline V gene. CDR3 in amino acids: CASSEGGVYHEQYF. CDR3 nucleotide sequence: TGTGCCAGCAGTGAAGGGGGCGTCTACCACGAGCAGTACTTC.